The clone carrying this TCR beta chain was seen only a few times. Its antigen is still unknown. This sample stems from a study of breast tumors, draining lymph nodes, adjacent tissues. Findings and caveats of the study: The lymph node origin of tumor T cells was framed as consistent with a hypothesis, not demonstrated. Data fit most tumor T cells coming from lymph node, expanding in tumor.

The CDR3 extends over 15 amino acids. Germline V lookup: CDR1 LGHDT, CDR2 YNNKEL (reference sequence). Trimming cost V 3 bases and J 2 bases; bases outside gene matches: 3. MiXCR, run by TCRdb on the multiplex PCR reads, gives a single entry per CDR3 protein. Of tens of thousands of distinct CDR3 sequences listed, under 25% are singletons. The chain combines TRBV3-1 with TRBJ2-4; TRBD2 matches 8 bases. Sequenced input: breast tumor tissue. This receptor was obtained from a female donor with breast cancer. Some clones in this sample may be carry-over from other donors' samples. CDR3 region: CASSHGGRTKNIQYF. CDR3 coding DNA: TGTGCCAGCAGCCATGGCGGGAGGACCAAAAACATTCAGTACTTC.